The subject of this entry is one TCR beta chain. The data stem from a study of T-cell memory formation after mild COVID-19. V lost 4 bases to trimming and J lost 2 bases, with 9 bases between them. Germline V lookup: CDR1 SGDLS, CDR2 YYNGEE. This CDR3 comprises 13 residues. One entry per CDR3 protein results from TCRdb running MiXCR on the 5' RACE reads. This repertoire shows over 250,000 distinct CDR3 sequences, around a sixth found once; its top ten account for approximately 23%. The sequenced sample was PBMCs or a T cell subset sorted from them (not recorded which). The chain carries TRBV9 and TRBJ1-1; a weak D match, TRBD1 (5 bases). The TCR originated in a man aged 18 to 30 who had mild COVID-19 (a few samples of this study predate the infection). Cell type and time point are not known. The CDR3 reads CASSRGRNTEAFF. Written as DNA, the CDR3 is TGTGCCAGCAGCAGGGGCCGAAACACTGAAGCTTTCTTT. The full variable domain, its missing parts supplied by reference TRBV9 and TRBJ1-1, is DSGVTQTPKHLITATGQRVTLRCSPRSGDLSVYWYQQSLDQGLQFLIQYYNGEERAKGNILERFSAQQFPDLHSELNLSSLELGDSALYFCASSRGRNTEAFFGQGTRLTVV.